One sample yielded the 15 T cell receptor beta chains listed below, sequenced in a study of blood T cells in healthy people across ages. A J-beta primer mix and a sample-barcoded 5' primer were used in a second PCR of about 6 to 12 cycles. Via MiXCR, TCRdb re-called the 5' RACE reads, giving one row per CDR3 protein. The data show over 1,300,000 distinct CDR3 sequences, roughly 59% seen once. Sequenced: blood. The receptors come from a man aged 18 to 30 in good health.

In its sample, this clonotype was seen a few times. J is TRBJ2-3 and V is TRBV29-1; D may be TRBD2 (6 bases). This CDR3 spans 16 amino acids. Per germline, CDR1 SQVTM and CDR2 ANQGSEA. Trimming took off 3 bases at V and 0 bases at J, with 16 bases between the two ends. The DNA of the CDR3 is TGCAGCGTTGACCTAGCGAGGAAGGCTAGCACAGATACGCAGTATTTT. Residues: CSVDLARKASTDTQYF.

This clonotype appeared once. Mismatch with germline at one junction end may stem from a read error. The chain recombines TRBV18 with TRBJ2-4, with no clear D. The CDR3 sequence is 15 residues long. Germline V gene lookup returns CDR1 KGHSH and CDR2 LQKENI. CDR3 loop: CASSPIDGRKNIQYF. CDR3 sequence (DNA): TGCGCCAGCTCACCGATAGACGGACGAAAAAACATTCAGTACTTC.

V usage is TRBV12-3 or TRBV12-4 and J usage is TRBJ2-1; D might be TRBD2 (5 bases). The V and J ends lost 1 base and 9 bases respectively, with 13 bases between them. The CDR3 totals 14 residues. CDR3 loop: CASSLVGALSEQFF. CDR3 nucleotide sequence: TGTGCCAGCAGTTTAGTGGGAGCCCTTAGTGAGCAGTTCTTC.

This clonotype appeared a few times. The V call is TRBV3-1, the J call TRBJ2-1; D gene ambiguous. V lost 6 bases to trimming and J lost 0 bases, with 15 bases between them. The CDR3 consists of 16 residues. The germline CDR1 and CDR2 sequences are LGHDT and YNNKEL (reference sequence). The CDR3 sequence: CASSPMAVSSYNEQFF. The CDR3, as DNA: TGTGCCAGCAGTCCAATGGCCGTAAGCTCCTACAATGAGCAGTTCTTC.

In this sample, this clonotype turned up once. The chain is built from TRBV24-1 and TRBJ2-3; D gene uncertain. V lost 5 bases and J 2 bases, leaving 7 bases between the germline ends. Germline V gene lookup returns CDR1 KGHDR and CDR2 SFDVKD. The CDR3 loop spans 13 amino acids. CDR3 sequence (DNA): TGTGCCACCAGTGCGACCTACACAGATACGCAGTATTTT. It translates to CATSATYTDTQYF.

This clonotype was seen more than once but under ten times. The chain couples TRBV29-1 to TRBJ2-4; 9 positions match TRBD1. The CDR3 runs to 11 residues. The germline CDR1 and CDR2 sequences are SQVTM and ANQGSEA. V shed 3 bases, J shed 14 bases, and the junction held 5 bases outside the gene matches. The CDR3 sequence is CSVERDRAKYF. CDR3 in DNA: TGCAGCGTTGAGAGGGACAGGGCTAAGTACTTC.

This chain uses TRBV7-9 with TRBJ2-1, with TRBD1 identical over 12 bases. After removal of 5 bases from V and 0 bases from J, the junction contained 14 bases not matched to a gene. Per the germline V gene, CDR1 is SEHNR and CDR2 is FQNEAQ (reference sequence). The CDR3 consists of 20 residues. The CDR3 sequence is CASSPTTGQGAISSYNEQFF. The CDR3 DNA reads as TGTGCCAGCAGCCCGACAACGGGACAGGGGGCAATAAGCTCCTACAATGAGCAGTTCTTC.

CDR3: CASSRLGSTNYGYTF. The CDR3 region has the DNA TGTGCCAGCAGCCGTTTGGGGAGCACAAACTATGGCTACACCTTC. V and J are TRBV9 and TRBJ1-2; D ambiguous. Between the trimmed V and J ends, which lost 4 bases and 2 bases, there was a span of 15 bases. This CDR3 spans 15 amino acids. Germline loops: CDR1 SGDLS, CDR2 YYNGEE. Variable domain in full (rest from reference TRBV9 and TRBJ1-2): DSGVTQTPKHLITATGQRVTLRCSPRSGDLSVYWYQQSLDQGLQFLIQYYNGEERAKGNILERFSAQQFPDLHSELNLSSLELGDSALYFCASSRLGSTNYGYTFGSGTRLTVV.

This clonotype was counted only a few times. This sequence joins TRBV6-5 and TRBJ2-7, with 7 bases that match TRBD2. The junction had 14 bases not matched to a gene; V was cut back by 6 bases and J by 6 bases. Germline V gene lookup returns CDR1 MNHEY and CDR2 SVGAGI. This CDR3 spans 15 amino acids. DNA of the CDR3: TGTGCCAGCAGCCGCGGACTAGAAGGTATCGGCGAGCAGTACTTC. It is translated as CASSRGLEGIGEQYF.

This chain joins TRBV6-1 and TRBJ2-7; maybe TRBD2 (6 bases). The germline V gene has CDR1 MNHNS and CDR2 SASEGT. This CDR3 is built from 13 residues. The V and J ends lost 2 bases and 9 bases respectively, with 14 bases between them. Here the CDR3 DNA reads TGTGCCAGCAGTGAAAGGAGGGATACGGTGCAGTACTTC. It yields the protein CASSERRDTVQYF.

This clonotype has just a few counts. V usage is TRBV4-1 and J usage is TRBJ1-6; the D gene is possibly TRBD1 (6 bases). Per germline, CDR1 MGHRA and CDR2 YSYEKL. Between the trimmed V and J ends, which lost 3 bases and 0 bases, there was a span of 18 bases. This CDR3 has 19 residues. CDR3 sequence reads: CASSQEWTAASSYNSPLHF. CDR3 DNA: TGCGCCAGCAGCCAGGAATGGACAGCCGCGAGCTCCTATAATTCACCCCTCCACTTT.

The chain carries TRBV7-9 and TRBJ2-1, with TRBD2 matching 9 bases. The trim removed 5 bases at V and 0 bases at J, leaving 11 bases unmatched. Germline assignment: CDR1 SEHNR and CDR2 FQNEAQ (reference sequence). The CDR3 sequence is 18 residues long. CDR3 sequence reads: CASSLSGGTLSSYNEQFF. In DNA form, the CDR3 reads TGTGCCAGCAGCCTAAGCGGGGGGACCCTGAGCTCCTACAATGAGCAGTTCTTC.

The rearrangement joins TRBV20-1 to TRBJ2-2; 7 positions agree with TRBD2. Unmatched junction bases numbered 12, after V lost 6 bases and J lost 5 bases. The CDR3 consists of 15 residues. Germline CDR1 is DFQATT and CDR2 is SNEGSKA (reference sequence). CDR3: CSAPRSGTRTGELFF. The CDR3 bases are TGCAGTGCCCCTCGAAGCGGGACTCGGACCGGGGAGCTGTTTTTT.

V gene TRBV10-3 combines with J gene TRBJ2-3; D perhaps matches TRBD1 (6 bases). Deletions cut 9 bases from V and 1 base from J, with 17 bases between. Per the germline V gene, CDR1 is ENHRY and CDR2 is SYGVKD. The length of the CDR3 is 15 residues. The CDR3 DNA reads as TGTGCCATAAGGGATTCAGGGGAAGGCACAGATACGCAGTATTTT. It yields the protein CAIRDSGEGTDTQYF.

V gene TRBV29-1 combines with J gene TRBJ2-7, with D perhaps matching TRBD1 (5 bases). Germline CDR1 is SQVTM and CDR2 is ANQGSEA. This CDR3 is 14 amino acids long. Trimming cost V 2 bases and J 0 bases, with 11 bases left between them. Written as DNA, the CDR3 is TGCAGCGTTGAACGGGCAGGGCCCTCCTACGAGCAGTACTTC. Protein product: CSVERAGPSYEQYF.